This TCR beta chain was recovered during a study of shared clonotypes between healthy human individuals. General study results and limits: A limitation of the genetic and exposure-history diversity represented arose from few donors. Sequencing depth was expected to affect clonotype sharing among donors.

Details on this clone: What it binds is not known.

All of the donors resided in Nashville, Tennessee, and each was a Caucasian adult. Ten immunoSEQ deep assay plates served to sequence unsorted PBMC DNA. TCRdb's table, derived via immunoSEQ multiplex PCR, lists solely in-frame clones and lacks some. The sample contains about half a million clones, less than 80% of which appear only once. The receptor comes from a woman aged 40-49 years in good health. Some clones in this sample may be carry-over from other donors' samples. Sequenced material: PBMCs.

This CDR3 is CASSLEDEKLFF. The CDR3 region has the DNA TGTGCCAGCAGCTTAGAAGATGAAAAACTGTTTTTT. V is TRBV7-9 and J is TRBJ1-4; no reliable D call. This CDR3 spans 12 amino acids. V lost 1 base, J lost 6 bases, and 3 bases lay in between. Looked up from germline, CDR1 is SEHNR and CDR2 is FQNEAQ (reference sequence).